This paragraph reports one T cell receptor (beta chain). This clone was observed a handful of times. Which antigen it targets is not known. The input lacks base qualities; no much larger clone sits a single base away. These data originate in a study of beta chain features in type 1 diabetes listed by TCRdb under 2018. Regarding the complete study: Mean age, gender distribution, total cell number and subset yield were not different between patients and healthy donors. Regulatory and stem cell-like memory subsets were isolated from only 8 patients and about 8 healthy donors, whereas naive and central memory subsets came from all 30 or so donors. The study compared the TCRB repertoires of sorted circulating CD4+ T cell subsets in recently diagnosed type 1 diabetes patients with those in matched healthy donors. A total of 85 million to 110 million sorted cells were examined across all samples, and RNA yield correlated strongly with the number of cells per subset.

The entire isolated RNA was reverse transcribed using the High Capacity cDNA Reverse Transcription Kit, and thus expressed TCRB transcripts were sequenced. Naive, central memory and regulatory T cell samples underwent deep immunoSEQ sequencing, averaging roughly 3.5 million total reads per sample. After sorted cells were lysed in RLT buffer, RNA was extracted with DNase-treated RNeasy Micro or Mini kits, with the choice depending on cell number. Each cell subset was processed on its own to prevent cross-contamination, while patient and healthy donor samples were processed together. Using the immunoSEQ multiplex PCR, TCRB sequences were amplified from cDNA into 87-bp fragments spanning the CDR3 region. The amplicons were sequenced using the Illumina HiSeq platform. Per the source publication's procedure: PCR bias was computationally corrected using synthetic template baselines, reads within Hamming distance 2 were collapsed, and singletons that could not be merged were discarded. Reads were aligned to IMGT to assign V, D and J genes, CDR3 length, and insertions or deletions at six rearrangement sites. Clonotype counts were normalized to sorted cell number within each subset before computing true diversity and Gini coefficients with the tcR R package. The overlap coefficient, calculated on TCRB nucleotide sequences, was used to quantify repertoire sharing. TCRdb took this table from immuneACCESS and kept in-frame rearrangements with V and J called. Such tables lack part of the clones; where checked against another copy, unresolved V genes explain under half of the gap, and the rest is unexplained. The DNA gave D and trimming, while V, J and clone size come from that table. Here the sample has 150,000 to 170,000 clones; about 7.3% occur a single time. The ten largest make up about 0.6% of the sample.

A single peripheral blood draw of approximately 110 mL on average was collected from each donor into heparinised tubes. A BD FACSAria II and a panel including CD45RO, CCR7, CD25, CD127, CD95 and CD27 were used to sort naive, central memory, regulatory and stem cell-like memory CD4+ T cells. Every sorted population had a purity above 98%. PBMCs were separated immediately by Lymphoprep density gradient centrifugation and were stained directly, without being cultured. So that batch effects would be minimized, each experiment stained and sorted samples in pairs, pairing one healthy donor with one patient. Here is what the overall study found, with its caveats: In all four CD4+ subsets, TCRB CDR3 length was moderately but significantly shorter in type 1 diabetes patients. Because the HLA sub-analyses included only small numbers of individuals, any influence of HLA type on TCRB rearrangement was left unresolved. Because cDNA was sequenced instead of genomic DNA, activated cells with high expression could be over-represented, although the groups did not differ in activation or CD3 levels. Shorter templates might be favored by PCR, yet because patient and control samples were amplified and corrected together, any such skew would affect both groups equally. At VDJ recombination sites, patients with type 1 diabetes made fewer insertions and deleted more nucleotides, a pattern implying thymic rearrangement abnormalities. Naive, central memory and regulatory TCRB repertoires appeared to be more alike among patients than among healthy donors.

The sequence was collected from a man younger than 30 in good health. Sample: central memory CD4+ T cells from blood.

Here is the DNA: TGTGCCAGCAGTTCTCAGGGGCACGGCTATGGCTACACCTTC. It encodes CASSSQGHGYGYTF. The V and J genes are TRBV28 and TRBJ1-2; 6 matching bases give a weak D call of TRBD1. Cut back by 4 bases and 4 bases, the V and J ends lie 13 bases apart. Looking up the germline V gene yields CDR1 MDHEN and CDR2 SYDVKM. The CDR3 numbers 14 residues from cysteine through phenylalanine. Just the 42-base CDR3 DNA is kept, in frame starting at base 1.